This T cell receptor beta chain was sequenced during a study of long-term antiretroviral therapy in people with HIV. General study results and limits: Older ART regimens may have been in use when blood was drawn between about 2004 and 2018.

Comment on this clone: Its antigen is not identified.

At survey level, the immunoSEQ assay was run in its v3.0 version. The method was immunoSEQ multiplex PCR; TCRdb's version includes in-frame clones alone and lacks a portion of them. The data contain tens of thousands of clones, nearly 90% of them singletons. Germline CDR1 reads SQVTM; CDR2 reads ANQGSEA. The CDR3 runs 14 residues. Trimming removed 6 bases from V and 2 bases from J; junction bases left unmatched: 7. The TCR originated in a man younger than 35 with HIV. The specimen comprised unsorted PBMCs, sampled 1.1 years after starting antiretroviral therapy. The J gene is TRBJ2-3, the V gene TRBV29-1, with TRBD2 matching over 8 bases. The CDR3 DNA reads as TGCAGCGTGAAACTAGCGGATTCCACAGATACGCAGTATTTT. Residues: CSVKLADSTDTQYF.